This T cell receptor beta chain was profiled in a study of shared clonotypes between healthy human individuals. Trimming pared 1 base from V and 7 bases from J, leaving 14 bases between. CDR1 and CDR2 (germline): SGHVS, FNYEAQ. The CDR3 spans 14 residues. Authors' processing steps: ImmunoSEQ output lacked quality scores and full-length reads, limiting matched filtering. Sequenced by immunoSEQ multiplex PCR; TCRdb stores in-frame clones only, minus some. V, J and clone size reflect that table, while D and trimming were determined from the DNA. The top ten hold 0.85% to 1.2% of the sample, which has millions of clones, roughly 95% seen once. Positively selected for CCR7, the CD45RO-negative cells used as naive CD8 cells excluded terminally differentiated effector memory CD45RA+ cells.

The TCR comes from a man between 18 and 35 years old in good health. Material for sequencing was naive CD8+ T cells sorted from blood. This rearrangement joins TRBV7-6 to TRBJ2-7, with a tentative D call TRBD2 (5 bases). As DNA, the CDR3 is TGTGCCAGCAGCTTAGGCGGACTTCCTTCTGAGCAGTACTTC. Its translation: CASSLGGLPSEQYF.